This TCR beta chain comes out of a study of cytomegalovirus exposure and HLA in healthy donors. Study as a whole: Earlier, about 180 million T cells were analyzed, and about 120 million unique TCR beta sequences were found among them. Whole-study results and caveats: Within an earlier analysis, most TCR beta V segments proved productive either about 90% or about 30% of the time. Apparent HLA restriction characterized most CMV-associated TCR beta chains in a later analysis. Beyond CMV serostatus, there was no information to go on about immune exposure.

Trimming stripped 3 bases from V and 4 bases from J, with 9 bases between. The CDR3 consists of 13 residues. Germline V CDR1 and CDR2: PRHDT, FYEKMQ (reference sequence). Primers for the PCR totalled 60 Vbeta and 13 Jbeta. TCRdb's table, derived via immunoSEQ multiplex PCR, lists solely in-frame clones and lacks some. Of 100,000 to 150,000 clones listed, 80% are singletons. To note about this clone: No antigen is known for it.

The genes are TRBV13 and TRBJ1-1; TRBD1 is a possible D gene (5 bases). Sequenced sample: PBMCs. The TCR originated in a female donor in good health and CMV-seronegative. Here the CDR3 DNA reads TGTGCCAGCAGCTTGTTGGGGGGCACTGAAGCTTTCTTT. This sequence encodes CASSLLGGTEAFF.